The entry below describes one T cell receptor (beta chain). The data stem from a study of control samples from healthy donors and cancer patients. Germline V gene lookup returns CDR1 WSHSY and CDR2 SAAADI. V was trimmed by 7 bases and J by 3 bases, leaving 12 bases between them. The CDR3 runs 13 residues. Only in-frame clones appear in the TCRdb table, and some are missing; sequencing was by immunoSEQ multiplex PCR. This table holds fewer than 15,000 clones, around three quarters found once. Sequencing was performed on formalin-fixed, paraffin-embedded tissue. The chain has TRBV10-2 and TRBJ1-1; perhaps TRBD1 as D (6 bases). This receptor was obtained from a female donor with lung cancer. CDR3 residues: CASTRHRDTEAFF. In nucleotides, the CDR3 is TGCGCCAGCACCCGTCACAGGGACACTGAAGCTTTCTTT.